Listed below are T cell receptor beta chains from one sample, sequenced in a study of T cells after yellow fever vaccination. TCRdb called the 5' RACE reads again in MiXCR, with one record for every CDR3 protein. The profile shows approximately 340,000 distinct CDR3 sequences, approximately 9% of them singletons. The sequenced sample was PBMCs, obtained on the day of the first yellow fever vaccination. These receptors were collected from a man aged 18 to 29 who received the YFV17D yellow fever vaccine. CDR3s include the opening cysteine and the closing phenylalanine or tryptophan. The D gene is left open where the match is weak. Size is omitted from some rows. Given values are once, few, many or a class for expanded clones.

clone_size d_call j_call v_call cdr3_nt cdr3_aa
few - TRBJ2-1 TRBV10-3 TGTGCCATCAGTCGGACACAGGATTACAATGAGCAGTTCTTC CAISRTQDYNEQFF
few TRBD1 TRBJ1-1 TRBV7-9 TGTGCCAGCAGCTCGGGACAGGGGGTCACTGAAGCTTTCTTT CASSSGQGVTEAFF
few TRBD1 TRBJ2-3 TRBV5-1 TGCGCCAGCAGCCAGACAGGGGCTGATACGCAGTATTTT CASSQTGADTQYF
- - TRBJ1-1 TRBV9 TGTGCCAGCAGCCCTTGGAAGGACACTGAAGCTTTCTTT CASSPWKDTEAFF
many - TRBJ1-5 TRBV12-3/TRBV12-4 TGTGCCAGCAGTTTCGGGATTTATAGCAATCAGCCCCAGCATTTT CASSFGIYSNQPQHF
- - TRBJ2-5 TRBV12-3/TRBV12-4 TGTGCCAGCAGTACCGAGCACAACCGAGAGACCCAGTACTTC CASSTEHNRETQYF
few TRBD2 TRBJ2-6 TRBV5-1 TGCGCCAGCAGCTTGGAGGCGGGGGCTGGGGCCAACGTCCTGACTTTC CASSLEAGAGANVLTF
- - TRBJ2-3 TRBV20-1 TGCAGTGCCCGAGAGCTCAGGGGAAGGACGGATACGCAGTATTTT CSARELRGRTDTQYF
- TRBD1 TRBJ1-3 TRBV20-1 TGCAGTGCTGAGAGGACAGGGACTGGAAACACCATATATTTT CSAERTGTGNTIYF
few - TRBJ1-1 TRBV19 TGTGCCAGTAGTCATATCGGACAGTTGGATGAAGCTTTCTTT CASSHIGQLDEAFF
few - TRBJ2-2 TRBV19 TGTGCCAGTACCAGGGTCCGTTCCGGGGAGCTGTTTTTT CASTRVRSGELFF
- - TRBJ1-1 TRBV11-2 TGTGCCAGCAGCTTTCCGCTCGGGCAGTACACTGAAGCTTTCTTT CASSFPLGQYTEAFF
- - TRBJ1-2 TRBV20-1 TGCAGTGCTCATCTCCAGAAAGAAAACTATGGCTACACCTTC CSAHLQKENYGYTF
- - TRBJ1-2 TRBV15 TGTGCCACCAGGGGGGAGGGAATTTTCGGCTACACCTTC CATRGEGIFGYTF
- - TRBJ1-1 TRBV3-1 TGTGCCAGCAGCCAAGAACGGGGCCACAAACAATTT CASSQERGHKQF
few TRBD1 TRBJ1-2 TRBV2 TGTGCCAGCGAGTGGGACAGGGGGCGCTTAAAGGGCTACACCTTC CASEWDRGRLKGYTF
many - TRBJ1-6 TRBV7-2 TGTGCCAGCAGCGGTACCAGTAATAATTCACCCCTCCACTTT CASSGTSNNSPLHF
- TRBD2 TRBJ2-1 TRBV20-1 TGCAGTTTCATCGCTAGCGGGGGTGCAAATGAGCAGTTCTTC CSFIASGGANEQFF
- - TRBJ2-6 TRBV7-7 TGTGCCAGCAGCCTCGAGCTAGGGGCCAACGTCCTGACTTTC CASSLELGANVLTF
few - TRBJ1-2 TRBV5-1 TGCGCCAGCAGCTTCATTGCAGGGGCTAACTATGGCTACACCTTC CASSFIAGANYGYTF
- - TRBJ1-1 TRBV4-1 TGCGCCAGCAGCCCCCTTCGGCCGGGGACTGAAGCTTTCTTT CASSPLRPGTEAFF
many TRBD2 TRBJ2-2 TRBV7-2 TGTGCCAGCAGCGGCGGGGGGGGCAGTTACGGGGAGCTGTTTTTT CASSGGGGSYGELFF
few - TRBJ2-1 TRBV5-1 TGCGCCAGCAGTTGGGGAAACAATGAGCAGTTCTTC CASSWGNNEQFF
- - TRBJ2-2 TRBV19 TGTGCCAGTAGTATCCGGTACACCGGGGAGCTGTTTTTT CASSIRYTGELFF
- - TRBJ2-3 TRBV12-3/TRBV12-4 TGTGCCAGCAGTCAAACGGACAGTCCATCCACAGATACGCAGTATTTT CASSQTDSPSTDTQYF
few TRBD2 TRBJ2-3 TRBV6-1 TGTGCCAGCAGGCGCGACGGACTAGCGCGAAACACAGATACGCAGTATTTT CASRRDGLARNTDTQYF
- - TRBJ2-5 TRBV7-2 TGTGCCAGCAGCAGCAGGGGCCCTTCGACCCAGTACTTC CASSSRGPSTQYF
few TRBD2 TRBJ2-7 TRBV10-3 TGTGCCATCAGTGAGTCGACAGGGAACCCGACTAGCGGGGGGTTCCGGGCCTACGAGCAGTACTTC CAISESTGNPTSGGFRAYEQYF
many - TRBJ1-1 TRBV10-3 TGTGCCATCAGTGAATTTGGGAGAATGAACACTGAAGCTTTCTTT CAISEFGRMNTEAFF
- - TRBJ1-6 TRBV4-3 TGCGCCAGCAGCCAAGTTCAGGGATATAATTCACCCCTCCACTTT CASSQVQGYNSPLHF
few - TRBJ1-1 TRBV29-1 TGCAGCGTTGAAGGTGGGGACAACAAGATGAACACTGAAGCTTTCTTT CSVEGGDNKMNTEAFF
- TRBD1 TRBJ1-1 TRBV12-3/TRBV12-4 TGTGCCAGCAGTTCACGGACAGGCCTCATGAACACTGAAGCTTTCTTT CASSSRTGLMNTEAFF
many - TRBJ2-1 TRBV5-4 TGTGCCAGCAGCTTGACTGACTCTTCCTACAATGAGCAGTTCTTC CASSLTDSSYNEQFF
few - TRBJ1-1 TRBV18 TGTGCCAGCTCAGGCGAAATGAACACTGAAGCTTTCTTT CASSGEMNTEAFF
- - TRBJ1-3 TRBV3-1 TGTGCCAGCGGAAGATCTGGAAACACCATATATTTT CASGRSGNTIYF
- - TRBJ1-3 TRBV27 TGTGCCAGCAAAGGGGTTTACTCTGGAAACACCATATATTTT CASKGVYSGNTIYF